This T cell receptor beta chain stems from a study of spatial heterogeneity in lung cancer. The V gene's germline CDR1 is DFQATT and CDR2 SNEGSKA (reference sequence). The CDR3 sequence is 12 residues long. V lost 5 bases and J 2 bases, leaving 8 bases between the germline ends. Documented time point: sample taken at primary tumor resection. TCRdb re-called the 5' RACE reads with MiXCR, one entry per CDR3 protein. The sample includes about 2,100 distinct CDR3 sequences, about 8.7% of them seen just once. This clonotype ranks as medium-sized. The clonotype was recovered from a female donor with early-stage non-small cell lung cancer. Sequencing used normal lung tissue next to the tumor, obtained at surgery. This chain joins TRBV20-1 and TRBJ2-3; D is perhaps TRBD1 or TRBD2 (5 bases each). The CDR3 region is CSAGDLTDTQYF. The CDR3 DNA sequence: TGCAGTGCTGGGGACCTCACAGATACGCAGTATTTT.